The 24 T cell receptor beta chains reported below all come from one sample, sequenced in a study of beta chain features in type 1 diabetes. Every isolated RNA sample was fully reverse transcribed, so sequencing captured expressed TCRB transcripts. The method was immunoSEQ multiplex PCR; TCRdb's version includes in-frame clones alone and lacks a portion of them. The sample carries under 450,000 clones, more than 13% recorded once. The sequenced sample was naive CD4+ T cells from blood. The receptors derive from a woman under 30 in good health.

This rearrangement joins TRBV30 to TRBJ2-1, with 8 bases lining up with TRBD2. Trimming at V came to 1 base and at J to 6 bases, leaving 5 bases not matched to a gene. Germline V CDR1 and CDR2: GTSNPN, SVGIG (reference sequence). CDR3 length: 14 amino acids. DNA of the CDR3: TGTGCCTGGAGTGCCGGACTAGCCAGCAATGAGCAGTTCTTC. The encoded protein is CAWSAGLASNEQFF.

This chain joins TRBV2 and TRBJ1-2; a possible D gene is TRBD1 (6 bases). The germline V gene encodes CDR1 SNHLY and CDR2 FYNNEI. The CDR3 has 16 residues. Deletions cut 6 bases from V and 8 bases from J, with 25 bases between. The CDR3 DNA reads as TGTGCCAGCAGCACGGACAGTCTAACAGCATTCCACGGCTACACCTTC. It codes for CASSTDSLTAFHGYTF.

V is TRBV27 and J is TRBJ2-1, with 7 bases matching TRBD2. Per the germline V gene, CDR1 is MNHEY and CDR2 is SMNVEV (reference sequence). This CDR3 comprises 15 residues. The trim removed 10 bases at V and 4 bases at J, leaving 13 bases unmatched. The CDR3 DNA reads as TGTGCCACTACCCGCGGGGGTCCACTTTACAATGAGCAGTTCTTC. This encodes CATTRGGPLYNEQFF.

This clone turned up a few times. The chain carries TRBV28 and TRBJ2-6; possibly TRBD2 for D (5 bases). Trimming shortened V by 5 bases and J by 0 bases, and 17 bases separated the two germline ends. This CDR3 has 18 residues. Germline-derived CDR1 and CDR2 are MDHEN and SYDVKM. Here the CDR3 DNA reads TGTGCCAGCAGTCCACTGGGCGGACTTAGCTCTGGGGCCAACGTCCTGACTTTC. Amino acid sequence: CASSPLGGLSSGANVLTF. Drawing the rest from reference TRBV28 and TRBJ2-6, the complete variable domain is DVKVTQSSRYLVKRTGEKVFLECVQDMDHENMFWYRQDPGLGLRLIYFSYDVKMKEKGDIPEGYSVSREKKERFSLILESASTNQTSMYLCASSPLGGLSSGANVLTFGAGSRLTVL.

A few counts support this clone. V usage is TRBV7-2 and J usage is TRBJ2-7; D possibly corresponds to TRBD2 (6 bases). With 5 bases removed from V and 1 base from J, the gap between germline ends came to 18 bases. CDR1 is SGHTA and CDR2 is FQGNSA in the germline V gene. The CDR3 runs to 16 residues. The CDR3 region is CASSQAGRAASYEQYF. Here the CDR3 DNA reads TGTGCCAGCAGCCAAGCGGGCAGGGCTGCTTCCTACGAGCAGTACTTC.

This clone was detected a few times. The J gene is TRBJ2-1, the V gene TRBV28; D uncertain. CDR3 size: 14 residues. With 4 bases removed from V and 5 bases from J, the gap between germline ends came to 12 bases. The germline V gene has CDR1 MDHEN and CDR2 SYDVKM. In nucleotides, the CDR3 is TGTGCCAGCAGTTCACCCCCTGGGCACAATGAGCAGTTCTTC. It encodes CASSSPPGHNEQFF. The whole variable domain, filled in from reference TRBV28 and TRBJ2-1, reads DVKVTQSSRYLVKRTGEKVFLECVQDMDHENMFWYRQDPGLGLRLIYFSYDVKMKEKGDIPEGYSVSREKKERFSLILESASTNQTSMYLCASSSPPGHNEQFFGPGTRLTVL.

V usage is TRBV28 and J usage is TRBJ1-2; 9 nucleotides align to TRBD1. Trimming cost V 6 bases and J 8 bases; bases outside gene matches: 10. Germline V gives CDR1 MDHEN, CDR2 SYDVKM. The CDR3 covers 14 residues. CDR3 loop: CASRTTGGEGGYTF. The CDR3 coding sequence is TGTGCCAGCAGAACCACAGGGGGCGAGGGGGGCTACACCTTC.

This chain links TRBV9 with TRBJ2-1; TRBD1 agrees at 12 bases. CDR1 SGDLS and CDR2 YYNGEE come from the germline V gene. The CDR3 spans 15 residues. Trimming took 4 bases from V and 8 from J; bases not matched to a gene: 7. CDR3 sequence (DNA): TGTGCCAGCAGCACCCGGGACAGGGGGCTTGATGAGCAGTTCTTC. Its protein product is CASSTRDRGLDEQFF.

The J gene is TRBJ2-1, the V gene TRBV27, with D possibly being TRBD1 (6 bases). Per germline, CDR1 MNHEY and CDR2 SMNVEV (reference sequence). V lost 3 bases and J 0 bases, leaving 18 bases between the germline ends. The CDR3 is 18 residues long. CDR3 bases: TGTGCCAGCAGTTTTGACAGGTTGTTATCAAGCTCCTACAATGAGCAGTTCTTC. Translated: CASSFDRLLSSSYNEQFF.

This clone has more than one count but fewer than ten. The chain joins TRBV7-8 to TRBJ1-1, with 7 bases lining up with TRBD1. CDR3 length: 15 amino acids. V lost 5 bases to trimming and J lost 2 bases; unmatched junction nucleotides: 8. CDR1 is SGHVS, CDR2 FQNEAQ, per germline. The CDR3 region is CASSPGTVKNTEAFF. The CDR3 coding sequence is TGTGCCAGCAGCCCCGGGACAGTCAAAAACACTGAAGCTTTCTTT.

The chain carries TRBV25-1 and TRBJ2-7, with a tentative D call TRBD2 (6 bases). The V and J ends lost 6 bases and 9 bases respectively, with 18 bases between them. The CDR3 sequence is 13 residues long. The germline CDR1 and CDR2 sequences are MGHDK and SYGVNS. CDR3 sequence (DNA): TGTGCCAGCAGCCAGGTGGGGGGAGAGAGGCAGTACTTC. It yields the protein CASSQVGGERQYF.

This clone showed up just a few times. The V gene is TRBV20-1, the J gene TRBJ1-1; D gene unclear. The CDR3 sequence is 10 residues long. The germline V gene encodes CDR1 DFQATT and CDR2 SNEGSKA (reference sequence). V was clipped by 0 bases and J by 10 bases, with 6 bases between them. In DNA, the CDR3 is TGCAGTGCTAGAGATCGGTCAGCTTTCTTT. As protein: CSARDRSAFF.

This clone came up a few times. The gene calls are TRBV25-1 and TRBJ2-7; D is ambiguous. Per the germline V gene, CDR1 is MGHDK and CDR2 is SYGVNS. V was trimmed by 10 bases and J by 2 bases, leaving 6 bases between them. The CDR3 is 10 residues long. This chain's CDR3 is CATLPYEQYF. The CDR3 bases are TGTGCCACCCTTCCCTACGAGCAGTACTTC.

This clone appeared a few times. V usage is TRBV19 and J usage is TRBJ2-5, with 7 nucleotides matching TRBD2. The germline gives CDR1 LNHDA, CDR2 SQIVND (reference sequence). This CDR3 spans 14 amino acids. V shed 5 bases and J 3 bases; nucleotides not matched to a gene: 6. The DNA of the CDR3 is TGTGCCAGTAGTCCCGAAGCGGGGAAAGAGACCCAGTACTTC. It specifies CASSPEAGKETQYF. Combining the CDR3 with reference TRBV19 and TRBJ2-5 gives the whole variable domain DGGITQSPKYLFRKEGQNVTLSCEQNLNHDAMYWYRQDPGQGLRLIYYSQIVNDFQKGDIAEGYSVSREKKESFPLTVTSAQKNPTAFYLCASSPEAGKETQYFGPGTRLLVL.

This chain connects TRBV7-2 to TRBJ2-3; D may be TRBD1 (5 bases). CDR3 size: 15 residues. V lost 5 bases and J lost 0, with 12 bases in between. The germline V gene has CDR1 SGHTA and CDR2 FQGNSA. The CDR3 coding sequence is TGTGCCAGCAGCCGACAGTTTTCTAGCACAGATACGCAGTATTTT. This codes for CASSRQFSSTDTQYF. Full variable domain (missing parts from reference TRBV7-2 and TRBJ2-3): GAGVSQSPSNKVTEKGKDVELRCDPISGHTALYWYRQSLGQGLEFLIYFQGNSAPDKSGLPSDRFSAERTGGSVSTLTIQRTQQEDSAVYLCASSRQFSSTDTQYFGPGTRLTVL.

This clone was seen only a few times. The rearrangement links TRBV5-6 to TRBJ2-3, with TRBD2 matching 7 bases. The CDR3 totals 18 residues. CDR1 SGHDT and CDR2 YYEEEE come from the germline V gene. Trimming at V came to 4 bases and at J to 1 base, leaving 15 bases not matched to a gene. CDR3 sequence (DNA): TGTGCCAGCAGCATCCCCCTAGGGAGGGGAGAAGGCACAGATACGCAGTATTTT. Amino acid sequence: CASSIPLGRGEGTDTQYF.

The chain employs TRBV14 and TRBJ1-2; 8 bases agree with TRBD1. The CDR3 loop spans 16 amino acids. CDR1 SGHDN and CDR2 FVKESK come from the germline V gene. J was trimmed by 2 bases and V by 0 bases; bases with no gene match: 5. The CDR3 is CASSQETGEANYGYTF. The CDR3 DNA follows: TGTGCCAGCAGCCAAGAGACAGGGGAAGCCAACTATGGCTACACCTTC.

This clone has a handful of counts. The chain couples TRBV27 to TRBJ2-7; D perhaps matches TRBD2 (6 bases). The CDR3 covers 13 residues. Germline-derived CDR1 and CDR2 are MNHEY and SMNVEV (reference sequence). Trimming stripped 6 bases from V and 0 bases from J, with 9 bases between. The CDR3 region has the DNA TGTGCCAGCAGCCGCGGGATCTCCTACGAGCAGTACTTC. This encodes CASSRGISYEQYF.

This clone was counted only a few times. The chain has TRBV28 and TRBJ2-7; 10 bases match TRBD1. V lost 5 bases and J lost 2; bases outside the gene matches: 3. The CDR3 consists of 14 residues. Per the germline V gene, CDR1 is MDHEN and CDR2 is SYDVKM. The DNA for the CDR3 is TGTGCCAGCAGTCCAGGACAGGGGGCCTACGAGCAGTACTTC. Protein sequence: CASSPGQGAYEQYF.

V and J are TRBV27 and TRBJ2-3, with a possible D match to TRBD1 (5 bases). The V gene lost 2 bases and the J gene lost 4 bases, with 10 bases spanning the gap. This CDR3 region has 14 residues. Germline V gives CDR1 MNHEY, CDR2 SMNVEV (reference sequence). The CDR3: CASSLQGRPDTQYF. Here the CDR3 DNA reads TGTGCCAGCAGTTTACAGGGCCGCCCAGATACGCAGTATTTT.

This clone has more than one count but fewer than ten. The chain has TRBV29-1 and TRBJ2-3; TRBD2 matches 13 bases. Germline CDR1 reads SQVTM; CDR2 reads ANQGSEA. Unmatched junction bases numbered 7, after V lost 7 bases and J lost 6 bases. CDR3 length equals 14 residues. The CDR3 reads CSAGLAGAWDTQYF. The CDR3 region has the DNA TGCAGCGCCGGACTAGCGGGAGCTTGGGATACGCAGTATTTT.

This chain connects TRBV9 to TRBJ2-2; 9 positions agree with TRBD1. The CDR3 is 16 residues long. Germline CDR1 reads SGDLS; CDR2 reads YYNGEE. V lost 1 base and J lost 4; bases outside the gene matches: 5. CDR3 amino acids: CASSVIGTGLTGELFF. CDR3 in DNA: TGTGCCAGCAGCGTAATAGGGACAGGGCTCACCGGGGAGCTGTTTTTT. The full variable domain, its missing parts supplied by reference TRBV9 and TRBJ2-2, is DSGVTQTPKHLITATGQRVTLRCSPRSGDLSVYWYQQSLDQGLQFLIQYYNGEERAKGNILERFSAQQFPDLHSELNLSSLELGDSALYFCASSVIGTGLTGELFFGEGSRLTVL.

This clone was seen only a few times. The V call is TRBV30, the J call TRBJ2-1; 13 bases map to TRBD2. The V gene's germline CDR1 is GTSNPN and CDR2 SVGIG (reference sequence). The ends lost 5 bases at V and 6 bases at J; junction bases unmatched: 4. This CDR3 is built from 14 residues. CDR3 protein: CAWVTSGRVNEQFF. The CDR3 DNA is TGTGCCTGGGTAACTAGCGGGAGGGTCAATGAGCAGTTCTTC.

The sample holds a few counts of this clone. The genes are TRBV19 and TRBJ2-1; tentatively, D is TRBD1 (5 bases). V lost 7 bases and J lost 3, with 13 bases in between. The length of the CDR3 is 14 residues. Germline V gene sequence: CDR1 LNHDA, CDR2 SQIVND (reference sequence). For the CDR3, the DNA is TGTGCCAGTACCCAGGGTCAGAGCTACAATGAGCAGTTCTTC. This sequence encodes CASTQGQSYNEQFF.